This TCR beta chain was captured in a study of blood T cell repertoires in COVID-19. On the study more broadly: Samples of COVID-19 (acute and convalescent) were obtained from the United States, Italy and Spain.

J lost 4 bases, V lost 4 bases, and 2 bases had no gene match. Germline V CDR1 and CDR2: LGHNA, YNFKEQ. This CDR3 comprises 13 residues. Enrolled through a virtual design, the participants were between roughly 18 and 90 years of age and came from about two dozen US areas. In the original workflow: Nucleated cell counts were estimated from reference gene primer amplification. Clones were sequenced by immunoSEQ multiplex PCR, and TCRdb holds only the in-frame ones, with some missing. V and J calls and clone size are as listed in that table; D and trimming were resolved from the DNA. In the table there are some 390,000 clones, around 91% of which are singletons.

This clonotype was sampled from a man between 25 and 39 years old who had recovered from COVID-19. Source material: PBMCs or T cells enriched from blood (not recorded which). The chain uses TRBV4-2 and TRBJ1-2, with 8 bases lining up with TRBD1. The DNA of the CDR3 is TGTGCCAGCAGCCTCGGACAGGGCTATGGCTACACCTTC. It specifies CASSLGQGYGYTF.